This T cell receptor (beta chain) was observed in a study of CD8+CD57+ T cells in acquired aplastic anemia. On the study more broadly: Sorted CD4+ and CD8+ cells yielded DNA averaging around 3.5 ug. Study-level findings and limits: Approximately 29 was the count of CD8+ CDR3 sequences that patients shared with controls.

CDR3 length equals 14 residues. The ends were cut back, 0 bases at V and 2 bases at J, with 8 bases in the middle. In germline, CDR1 is SGDLS, CDR2 YYNGEE. With regard to this clonotype: Its target is unknown.

Profiling of TCR beta VDJ combinations and CDR3 sequences used genomic DNA as template. MiXCR was run by TCRdb on the reads, yielding one entry per CDR3 protein. The data show 200,000 to 300,000 distinct CDR3 sequences, 70% to 85% seen once. Patients chosen for sequencing had CD8+CD57+ cells that had expanded, as shown by flow cytometry. The source material was sorted CD4+, CD8+, or CD8+CD57+ T cells (not recorded which) from PBMCs. This TCR derives from a human donor with aplastic anemia. This chain joins TRBV9 and TRBJ1-2; no firm D call. CDR3 DNA sequence: TGTGCCAGCAGCGTAGCGGGAGGGAACTATGGCTACACCTTC. It specifies CASSVAGGNYGYTF.